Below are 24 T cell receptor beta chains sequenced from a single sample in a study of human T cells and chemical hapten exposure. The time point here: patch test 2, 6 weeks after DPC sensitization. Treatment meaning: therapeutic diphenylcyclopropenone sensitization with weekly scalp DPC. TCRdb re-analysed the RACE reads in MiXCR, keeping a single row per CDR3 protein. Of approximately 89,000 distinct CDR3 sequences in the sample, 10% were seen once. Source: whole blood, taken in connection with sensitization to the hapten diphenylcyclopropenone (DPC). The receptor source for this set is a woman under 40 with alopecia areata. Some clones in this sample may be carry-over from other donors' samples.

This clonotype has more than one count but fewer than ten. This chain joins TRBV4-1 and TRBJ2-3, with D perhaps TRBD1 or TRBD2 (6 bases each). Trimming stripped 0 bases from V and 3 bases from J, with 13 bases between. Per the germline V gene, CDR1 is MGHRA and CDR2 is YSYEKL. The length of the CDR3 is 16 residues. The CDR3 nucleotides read TGCGCCAGCAGCCAAGAGGGGGGCCCGAGTACAGATACGCAGTATTTT. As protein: CASSQEGGPSTDTQYF.

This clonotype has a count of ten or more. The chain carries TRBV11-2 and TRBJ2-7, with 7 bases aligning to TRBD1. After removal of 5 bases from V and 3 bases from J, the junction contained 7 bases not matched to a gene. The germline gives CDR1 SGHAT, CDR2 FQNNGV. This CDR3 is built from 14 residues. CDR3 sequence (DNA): TGTGCCAGCAGCAACCGGGACAGATACTACGAGCAGTACTTC. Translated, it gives CASSNRDRYYEQYF.

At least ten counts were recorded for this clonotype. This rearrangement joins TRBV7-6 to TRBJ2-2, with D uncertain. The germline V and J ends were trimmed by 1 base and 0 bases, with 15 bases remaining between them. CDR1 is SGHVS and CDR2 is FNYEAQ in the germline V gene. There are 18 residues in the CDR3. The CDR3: CASSLGVLGGANTGELFF. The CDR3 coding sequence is TGTGCCAGCAGCTTAGGAGTGCTTGGCGGCGCGAACACCGGGGAGCTGTTTTTT.

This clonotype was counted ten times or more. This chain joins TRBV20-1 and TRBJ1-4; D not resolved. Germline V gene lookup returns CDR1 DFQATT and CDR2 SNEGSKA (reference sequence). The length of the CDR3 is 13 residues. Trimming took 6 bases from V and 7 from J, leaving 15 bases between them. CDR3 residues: CSAKGVVGEKLFF. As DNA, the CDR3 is TGCAGTGCCAAGGGAGTCGTGGGTGAAAAACTGTTTTTT.

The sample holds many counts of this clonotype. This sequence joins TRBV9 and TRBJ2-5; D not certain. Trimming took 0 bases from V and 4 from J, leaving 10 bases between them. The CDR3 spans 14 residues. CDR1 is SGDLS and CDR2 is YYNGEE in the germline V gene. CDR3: CASSVDGSRETQYF. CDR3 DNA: TGTGCCAGCAGCGTAGATGGTAGCAGAGAGACCCAGTACTTC.

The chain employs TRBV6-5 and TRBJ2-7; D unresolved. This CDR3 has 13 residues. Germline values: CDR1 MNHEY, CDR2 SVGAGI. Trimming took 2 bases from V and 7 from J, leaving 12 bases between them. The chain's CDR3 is CASSYSRPREQYF. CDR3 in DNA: TGTGCCAGCAGTTACAGCAGGCCTAGGGAGCAGTACTTC.

CDR3 amino acids: CASSLVTNTQYF. Written as DNA, the CDR3 is TGTGCCAGCAGCTTAGTAACCAATACGCAGTATTTT. The chain couples TRBV11-2 to TRBJ2-3; D is unclear. The CDR3 has 12 amino acids. CDR1 and CDR2 from the germline V gene are SGHAT and FQNNGV. Trimming took off 1 base at V and 7 bases at J, with 6 bases between the two ends.

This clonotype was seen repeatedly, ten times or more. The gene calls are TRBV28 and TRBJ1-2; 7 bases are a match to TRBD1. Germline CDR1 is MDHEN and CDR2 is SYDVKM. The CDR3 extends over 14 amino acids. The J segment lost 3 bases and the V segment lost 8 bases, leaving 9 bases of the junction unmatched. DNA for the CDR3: TGTGCCAGCGGGGGCCCCGACAGGGACTATGGCTACACCTTC. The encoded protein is CASGGPDRDYGYTF.

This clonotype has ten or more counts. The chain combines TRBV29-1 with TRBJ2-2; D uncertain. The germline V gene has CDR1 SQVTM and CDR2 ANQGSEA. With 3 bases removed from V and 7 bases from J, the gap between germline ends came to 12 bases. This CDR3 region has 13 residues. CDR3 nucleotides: TGCAGCGTTGAGAGGCTCTGGGACGGGGAGCTGTTTTTT. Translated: CSVERLWDGELFF.

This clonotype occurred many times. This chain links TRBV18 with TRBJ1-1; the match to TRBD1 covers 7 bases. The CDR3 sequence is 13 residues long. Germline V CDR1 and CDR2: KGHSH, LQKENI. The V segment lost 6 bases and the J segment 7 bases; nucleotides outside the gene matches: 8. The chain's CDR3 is CASSVGQDGEAFF. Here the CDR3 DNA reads TGTGCCAGCTCGGTAGGACAGGACGGTGAAGCTTTCTTT.

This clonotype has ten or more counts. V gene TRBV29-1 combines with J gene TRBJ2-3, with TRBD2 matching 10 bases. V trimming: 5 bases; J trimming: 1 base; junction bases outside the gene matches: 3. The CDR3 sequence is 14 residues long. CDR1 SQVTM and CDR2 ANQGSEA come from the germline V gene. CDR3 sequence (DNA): TGCAGCGTTACCGGGACTAGCGGCACAGATACGCAGTATTTT. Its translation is CSVTGTSGTDTQYF.

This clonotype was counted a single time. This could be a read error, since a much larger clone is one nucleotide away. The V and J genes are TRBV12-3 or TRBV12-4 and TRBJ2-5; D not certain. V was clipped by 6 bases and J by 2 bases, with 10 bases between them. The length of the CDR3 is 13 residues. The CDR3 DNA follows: TGTGCCAGCAGAAAACGGAAGCAAGAGACCCAGTACTTC. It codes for CASRKRKQETQYF.

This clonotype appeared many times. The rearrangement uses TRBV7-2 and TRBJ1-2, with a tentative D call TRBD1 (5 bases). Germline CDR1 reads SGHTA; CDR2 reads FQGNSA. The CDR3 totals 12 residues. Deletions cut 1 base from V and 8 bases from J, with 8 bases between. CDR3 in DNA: TGTGCCAGCAGCTTAGATGGGACCGGCTACACCTTC. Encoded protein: CASSLDGTGYTF.

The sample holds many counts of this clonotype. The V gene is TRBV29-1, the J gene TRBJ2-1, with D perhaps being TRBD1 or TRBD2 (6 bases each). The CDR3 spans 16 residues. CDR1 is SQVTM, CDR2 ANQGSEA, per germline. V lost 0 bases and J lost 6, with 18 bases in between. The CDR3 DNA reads TGCAGCGTTGAAGATCCGGGGGCTCAGGGGATCAATGAGCAGTTCTTC. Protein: CSVEDPGAQGINEQFF.

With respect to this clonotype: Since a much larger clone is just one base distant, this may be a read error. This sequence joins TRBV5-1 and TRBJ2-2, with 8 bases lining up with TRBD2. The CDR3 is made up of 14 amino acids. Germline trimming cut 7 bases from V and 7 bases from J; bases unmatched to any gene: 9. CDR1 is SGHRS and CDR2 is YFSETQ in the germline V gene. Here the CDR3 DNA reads TGCGCCAGCTCCCCCACCGGGGGGGGCGGGGAGCTGTTTTTT. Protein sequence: CASSPTGGGGELFF.

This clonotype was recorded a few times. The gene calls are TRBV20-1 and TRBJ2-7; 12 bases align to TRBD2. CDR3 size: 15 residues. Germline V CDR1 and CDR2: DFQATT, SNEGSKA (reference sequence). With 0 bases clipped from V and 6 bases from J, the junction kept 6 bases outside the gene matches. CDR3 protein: CSARETTSGRLEQYF. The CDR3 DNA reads TGCAGTGCTAGAGAAACGACTAGCGGGAGACTCGAGCAGTACTTC.

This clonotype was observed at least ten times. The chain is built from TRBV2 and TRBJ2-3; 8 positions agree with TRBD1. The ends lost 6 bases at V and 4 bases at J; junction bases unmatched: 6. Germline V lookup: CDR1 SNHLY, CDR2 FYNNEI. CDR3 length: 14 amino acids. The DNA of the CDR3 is TGTGCCAGCAGCGGTAGACAGGGGTCAGATACGCAGTATTTT. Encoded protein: CASSGRQGSDTQYF. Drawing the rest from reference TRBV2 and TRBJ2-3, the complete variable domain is EPEVTQTPSHQVTQMGQEVILRCVPISNHLYFYWYRQILGQKVEFLVSFYNNEISEKSEIFDDQFSVERPDGSNFTLKIRSTKLEDSAMYFCASSGRQGSDTQYFGPGTRLTVL.

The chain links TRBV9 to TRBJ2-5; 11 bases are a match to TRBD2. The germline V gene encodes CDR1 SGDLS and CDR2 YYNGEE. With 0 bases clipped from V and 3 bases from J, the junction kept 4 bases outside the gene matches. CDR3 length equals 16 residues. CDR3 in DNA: TGTGCCAGCAGCGTAGGAACTAGCGGGGGTGAAGAGACCCAGTACTTC. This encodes CASSVGTSGGEETQYF. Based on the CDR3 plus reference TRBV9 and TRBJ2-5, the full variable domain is DSGVTQTPKHLITATGQRVTLRCSPRSGDLSVYWYQQSLDQGLQFLIQYYNGEERAKGNILERFSAQQFPDLHSELNLSSLELGDSALYFCASSVGTSGGEETQYFGPGTRLLVL.

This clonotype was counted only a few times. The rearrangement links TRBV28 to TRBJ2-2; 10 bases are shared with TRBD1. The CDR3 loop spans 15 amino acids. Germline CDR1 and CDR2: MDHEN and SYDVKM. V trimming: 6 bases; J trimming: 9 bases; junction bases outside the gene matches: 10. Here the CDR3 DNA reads TGTGCCAGCAGACCGCCAGGACAGGGGGGGAGGGAGCTGTTTTTT. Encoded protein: CASRPPGQGGRELFF.

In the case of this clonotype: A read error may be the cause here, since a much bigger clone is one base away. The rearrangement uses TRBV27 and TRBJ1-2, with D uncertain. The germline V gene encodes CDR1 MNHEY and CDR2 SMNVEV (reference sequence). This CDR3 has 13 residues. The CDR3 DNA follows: TGTGTCAGCGGCCGGTCCCTGAACTATGGCTACACCTTC. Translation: CVSGRSLNYGYTF.

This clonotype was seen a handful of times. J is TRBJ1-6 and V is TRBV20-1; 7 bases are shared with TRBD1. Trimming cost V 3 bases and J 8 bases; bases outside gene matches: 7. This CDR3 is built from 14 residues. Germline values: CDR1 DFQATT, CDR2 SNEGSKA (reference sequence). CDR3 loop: CSARTGNTDSPLHF. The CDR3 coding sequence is TGCAGTGCTAGGACAGGGAATACGGATTCACCCCTCCACTTT.

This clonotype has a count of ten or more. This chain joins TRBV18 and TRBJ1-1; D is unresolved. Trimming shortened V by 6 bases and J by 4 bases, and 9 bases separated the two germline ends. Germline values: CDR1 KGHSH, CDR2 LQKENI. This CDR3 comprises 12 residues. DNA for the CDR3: TGTGCCAGCTCGACGGTTCGCACTGAAGCTTTCTTT. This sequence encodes CASSTVRTEAFF. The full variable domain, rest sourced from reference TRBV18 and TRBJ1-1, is NAGVMQNPRHLVRRRGQEARLRCSPMKGHSHVYWYRQLPEEGLKFMVYLQKENIIDESGMPKERFSAEFPKEGPSILRIQQVVRGDSAAYFCASSTVRTEAFFGQGTRLTVV.

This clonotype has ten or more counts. The CDR3 DNA sequence: TGTGCCAGCAGCTTTACCGGGAGCGCAGGTGTCCGTGAGCAGTTCTTC. It is translated as CASSFTGSAGVREQFF. This chain links TRBV7-2 with TRBJ2-1; a possible D gene is TRBD2 (6 bases). CDR1 SGHTA and CDR2 FQGNSA come from the germline V gene. The CDR3 contains 16 residues. With 3 bases removed from V and 9 bases from J, the gap between germline ends came to 21 bases.

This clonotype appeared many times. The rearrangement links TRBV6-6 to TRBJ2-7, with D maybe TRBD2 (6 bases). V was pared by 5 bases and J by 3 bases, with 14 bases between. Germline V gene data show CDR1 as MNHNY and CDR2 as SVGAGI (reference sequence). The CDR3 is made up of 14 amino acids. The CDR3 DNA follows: TGTGCCAGCAGTAGGGACTCCTCCAACTACGAGCAGTACTTC. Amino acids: CASSRDSSNYEQYF.